This T cell receptor beta chain originates from a study of cytomegalovirus exposure and HLA in healthy donors. Whole-study findings and limits: Reports showed the classifier diagnosing cytomegalovirus status with high specificity and sensitivity. It was 164 TCR beta chains that were listed as cytomegalovirus-associated.

The CDR3 consists of 12 residues. The germline V gene encodes CDR1 MNHEY and CDR2 SMNVEV (reference sequence). Trimming stripped 6 bases from V and 7 bases from J, with 9 bases between. PCR involved 60 Vbeta and 13 Jbeta primers. Sequenced by immunoSEQ multiplex PCR; TCRdb stores in-frame clones only, minus some. The sample holds 150,000 or so clones; approximately 84% are singletons and the top ten take less than 2%. A note on this clone: Its matching antigen is unknown.

The sequence was obtained from a woman between 40 and 50 years old in good health and CMV-seronegative. The material sequenced was PBMCs. The chain uses TRBV27 and TRBJ1-4; D perhaps matches TRBD1 (5 bases). The DNA of the CDR3 is TGTGCCAGCAGCAGCGGGGGTGAAAAACTGTTTTTT. Its translation is CASSSGGEKLFF.